The 2 T cell receptor beta chains below were found in one sample sequenced in a study of CXCR3-negative and CXCR3-positive naive CD8 T cells. UMI labels and 5' RACE were used to prepare the TRB cDNA libraries. TCRdb derives one entry per CDR3 protein from the 5' RACE reads, leaving out DNA. This sample's clone table lists 90,000 to 95,000 distinct CDR3 sequences. The sequenced sample consisted of naive CXCR3- CD8+ T cells from blood. The sample's subset: CD45RO-CCR7+CD27+CD95- naive CD8+ T cells lacking CXCR3 (TNR3-). These receptors were collected from a human donor in good health. Some clones in this sample may be carry-over from other donors' samples.

The chain joins TRBV3-1 to TRBJ2-5; TCRdb selects TRBD2, and the lack of DNA leaves this call unchecked. Germline V CDR1 and CDR2: LGHDT, YNNKEL (reference sequence). This CDR3 has 17 amino acids. The CDR3 here is CASSSPGLAGASETQYF.

This chain joins TRBV28 and TRBJ1-2; with no DNA, the TCRdb D assignment of TRBD1 cannot be verified. The CDR3 has 15 residues. Germline values: CDR1 MDHEN, CDR2 SYDVKM. The CDR3 region is CASSSEETGYYGYTF.